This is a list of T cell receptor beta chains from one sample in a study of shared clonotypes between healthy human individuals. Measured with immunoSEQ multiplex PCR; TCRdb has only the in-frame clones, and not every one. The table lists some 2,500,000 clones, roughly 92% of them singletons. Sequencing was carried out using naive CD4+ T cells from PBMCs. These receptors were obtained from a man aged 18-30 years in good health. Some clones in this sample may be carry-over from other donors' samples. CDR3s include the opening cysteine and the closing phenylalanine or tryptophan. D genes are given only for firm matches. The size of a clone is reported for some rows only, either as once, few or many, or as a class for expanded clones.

CDR3 DNA: TGTGCCTGGAGAGACCAGACGCGAGAGACCCAGTACTTC
CDR3 protein: CAWRDQTRETQYF
clone size: -
D gene: -
J gene: TRBJ2-5
V gene: TRBV30

CDR3 DNA: TGTGCCAGCTTAGATTCTAACTATGGCTACACCTTC
CDR3 protein: CASLDSNYGYTF
clone size: -
D gene: -
J gene: TRBJ1-2
V gene: TRBV27

CDR3 DNA: TGCGCCAGCAGCCCCAGGGAGGGGGTGAACACTGAAGCTTTCTTT
CDR3 protein: CASSPREGVNTEAFF
clone size: -
D gene: -
J gene: TRBJ1-1
V gene: TRBV5-1

CDR3 DNA: TGTGCCAGCAGCTTGCCAGCGGGAGTGGAGACCCAGTACTTC
CDR3 protein: CASSLPAGVETQYF
clone size: -
D gene: TRBD2
J gene: TRBJ2-5
V gene: TRBV5-4

CDR3 DNA: TGTGCCAGCAGTTTGCCCGGGAGTTCAAAAACGCAGTATTTT
CDR3 protein: CASSLPGSSKTQYF
clone size: -
D gene: -
J gene: TRBJ2-3
V gene: TRBV28

CDR3 DNA: TGTGCCACAGGGGCAAGGGCTCATGGCTACACCTTC
CDR3 protein: CATGARAHGYTF
clone size: -
D gene: -
J gene: TRBJ1-2
V gene: TRBV25-1

CDR3 DNA: TGTGCCACCAGCAGAGATCCATCCCAGAGCTCCTACAATGAGCAGTTCTTC
CDR3 protein: CATSRDPSQSSYNEQFF
clone size: -
D gene: -
J gene: TRBJ2-1
V gene: TRBV15

CDR3 DNA: TGTGCCAGTAGCGGGCGGGGTCAAAACACTGAAGCTTTCTTT
CDR3 protein: CASSGRGQNTEAFF
clone size: -
D gene: -
J gene: TRBJ1-1
V gene: TRBV19

CDR3 DNA: TGTGCCAGCAGCCCCCGGGCGGAGAGTGTACAGGGGGATGACATTCAGTACTTC
CDR3 protein: CASSPRAESVQGDDIQYF
clone size: -
D gene: TRBD1
J gene: TRBJ2-4
V gene: TRBV7-9

CDR3 DNA: TGTGCCAGCAGCCAAGATCTGGGGCGGATACAAGAGACCCAGTACTTC
CDR3 protein: CASSQDLGRIQETQYF
clone size: -
D gene: -
J gene: TRBJ2-5
V gene: TRBV4-2

CDR3 DNA: TGTGCCAGCAGCCATTCCGGGGGTATGAACAATGAGCAGTTCTTC
CDR3 protein: CASSHSGGMNNEQFF
clone size: once
D gene: -
J gene: TRBJ2-1
V gene: TRBV7-3

CDR3 DNA: TGTGCCAGCAGCTTTCTAGCAGATACGCAGTATTTT
CDR3 protein: CASSFLADTQYF
clone size: -
D gene: -
J gene: TRBJ2-3
V gene: TRBV7-2

CDR3 DNA: TGTGCCAGTAGTGAGGACAGGGGGGTTTCAAGTACCAAAAACATTCAGTACTTC
CDR3 protein: CASSEDRGVSSTKNIQYF
clone size: -
D gene: TRBD1
J gene: TRBJ2-4
V gene: TRBV19

CDR3 DNA: TGTGCCAGTAGCATTGTGGCGCAGGGAAGCAATCAGCCCCAGCATTTT
CDR3 protein: CASSIVAQGSNQPQHF
clone size: -
D gene: -
J gene: TRBJ1-5
V gene: TRBV19

CDR3 DNA: TGTGCCAGCAGCAGAGAAACTAACTATGGCTACACCTTC
CDR3 protein: CASSRETNYGYTF
clone size: -
D gene: -
J gene: TRBJ1-2
V gene: TRBV28

CDR3 DNA: TGCAGCGTTGAAGATCCCGGGAGAAGTGGCTACACCTTC
CDR3 protein: CSVEDPGRSGYTF
clone size: few
D gene: -
J gene: TRBJ1-2
V gene: TRBV29-1

CDR3 DNA: TGCAGCGTTGAGATTCAACCACTAGAGACCCAGTACTTC
CDR3 protein: CSVEIQPLETQYF
clone size: -
D gene: -
J gene: TRBJ2-5
V gene: TRBV29-1

CDR3 DNA: TGTGCCAGCAGCTTCCAGGGTAGCGGGAACACCGGGGAGCTGTTTTTT
CDR3 protein: CASSFQGSGNTGELFF
clone size: -
D gene: -
J gene: TRBJ2-2
V gene: TRBV7-9

CDR3 DNA: TGTGCCAGCAGTTTGCATGGGCAGGGGAGAGATACGCAGTATTTT
CDR3 protein: CASSLHGQGRDTQYF
clone size: -
D gene: -
J gene: TRBJ2-3
V gene: TRBV28

CDR3 DNA: TGTGCCAGCAGCATAGAAAACAGGGCCGCGACCCAGTACTTC
CDR3 protein: CASSIENRAATQYF
clone size: -
D gene: -
J gene: TRBJ2-5
V gene: TRBV5-4

CDR3 DNA: TGTGCCAGCAGATCCGGGACTAGCTCGTCAGAGACCCAGTACTTC
CDR3 protein: CASRSGTSSSETQYF
clone size: -
D gene: TRBD2
J gene: TRBJ2-5
V gene: TRBV2

CDR3 DNA: TGTGCCAGCAGCCCGACAGGGGGTAGCGAAAAACTGTTTTTT
CDR3 protein: CASSPTGGSEKLFF
clone size: -
D gene: TRBD1
J gene: TRBJ1-4
V gene: TRBV6-1

CDR3 DNA: TGTGCCAGCAGCCAAGATACCCCGCGGAGGCTTGGAAACACCATATATTTT
CDR3 protein: CASSQDTPRRLGNTIYF
clone size: -
D gene: -
J gene: TRBJ1-3
V gene: TRBV4-2

CDR3 DNA: TGTGCCAGTAGTTTCCCCGGGATACGCAATCAGCCCCAGCATTTT
CDR3 protein: CASSFPGIRNQPQHF
clone size: -
D gene: -
J gene: TRBJ1-5
V gene: TRBV19

CDR3 DNA: TGCGCCAGCAGCCCCTCCACCTCCTACGAGCAGTACTTC
CDR3 protein: CASSPSTSYEQYF
clone size: -
D gene: -
J gene: TRBJ2-7
V gene: TRBV5-1

CDR3 DNA: TGTGCCAGCAGCTACCAGAAGAACACTGAAGCTTTCTTT
CDR3 protein: CASSYQKNTEAFF
clone size: -
D gene: -
J gene: TRBJ1-1
V gene: TRBV7-3

CDR3 DNA: TGCGCCAGCAGTAGAGGGAACGAAAAACTGTTTTTT
CDR3 protein: CASSRGNEKLFF
clone size: -
D gene: -
J gene: TRBJ1-4
V gene: TRBV5-1

CDR3 DNA: TGTGCCAGCAGGGATATAGACACCGGGGAGCTGTTTTTT
CDR3 protein: CASRDIDTGELFF
clone size: -
D gene: -
J gene: TRBJ2-2
V gene: TRBV6-1

CDR3 DNA: TGTGCCAGCAGCTTGGCCGTCGGCTCCTACAATGAGCAGTTCTTC
CDR3 protein: CASSLAVGSYNEQFF
clone size: -
D gene: -
J gene: TRBJ2-1
V gene: TRBV5-4

CDR3 DNA: TGTGCCAGCAGCTTAGTGGGGACAGGGGGAGATACGCAGTATTTT
CDR3 protein: CASSLVGTGGDTQYF
clone size: -
D gene: TRBD1
J gene: TRBJ2-3
V gene: TRBV7-2

CDR3 DNA: TGTGCCAGCAGCCCGGATAGGGGTAGGTCAGATACGCAGTATTTT
CDR3 protein: CASSPDRGRSDTQYF
clone size: -
D gene: -
J gene: TRBJ2-3
V gene: TRBV28

CDR3 DNA: TGTGCCAGCATCGGGGCCCACTCTGGGGCCAACGTCCTGACTTTC
CDR3 protein: CASIGAHSGANVLTF
clone size: -
D gene: -
J gene: TRBJ2-6
V gene: TRBV28

CDR3 DNA: TGCAGCGCCCGGACTAGCGGCCTCTCCTACGAGCAGTACTTC
CDR3 protein: CSARTSGLSYEQYF
clone size: -
D gene: TRBD2
J gene: TRBJ2-7
V gene: TRBV29-1

CDR3 DNA: TGTGCCAGCTCACCTGGGACGGCTAATCAGCCCCAGCATTTT
CDR3 protein: CASSPGTANQPQHF
clone size: -
D gene: -
J gene: TRBJ1-5
V gene: TRBV18

CDR3 DNA: TGTGCCAGCAGTTTAGGGGGGAGCTCCTACAATGAGCAGTTCTTC
CDR3 protein: CASSLGGSSYNEQFF
clone size: few
D gene: -
J gene: TRBJ2-1
V gene: TRBV28

CDR3 DNA: TGTGCCAGCAGCCACGGGACAGTCTCCTACGAGCAGTACTTC
CDR3 protein: CASSHGTVSYEQYF
clone size: -
D gene: -
J gene: TRBJ2-7
V gene: TRBV21-1

CDR3 DNA: TGTGCCAGCAGCAAGGCGGGGAACGAAAAACTGTTTTTT
CDR3 protein: CASSKAGNEKLFF
clone size: -
D gene: -
J gene: TRBJ1-4
V gene: TRBV5-5

CDR3 DNA: TGTGCCGGACGGACAGGGGTTTCGGAGACCCAGTACTTC
CDR3 protein: CAGRTGVSETQYF
clone size: -
D gene: TRBD1
J gene: TRBJ2-5
V gene: TRBV2

CDR3 DNA: TGTGCCAGCAGTTTAAGACGATACGAGCAGTACTTC
CDR3 protein: CASSLRRYEQYF
clone size: once
D gene: -
J gene: TRBJ2-7
V gene: TRBV28

CDR3 DNA: TGTGCCAGCAGCTCAGAAAGTGGGTCACCCCTCCACTTT
CDR3 protein: CASSSESGSPLHF
clone size: -
D gene: -
J gene: TRBJ1-6
V gene: TRBV7-9

CDR3 DNA: TGTGCCAGCAGCTACGGCTACAATGAGCAGTTCTTC
CDR3 protein: CASSYGYNEQFF
clone size: once
D gene: -
J gene: TRBJ2-1
V gene: TRBV9

CDR3 DNA: TGCGCCAGCAGTAGCGGGAATAACAATGAGCAGTTCTTC
CDR3 protein: CASSSGNNNEQFF
clone size: -
D gene: TRBD2
J gene: TRBJ2-1
V gene: TRBV5-1

CDR3 DNA: TGTGCCTGGAGTGTACCGCAGTTAACAGGGAGGGACACCATATATTTT
CDR3 protein: CAWSVPQLTGRDTIYF
clone size: -
D gene: -
J gene: TRBJ1-3
V gene: TRBV30

CDR3 DNA: TGCGCCAGCAGTTGGGGACTAGCGGCAGAGACCCAGTACTTC
CDR3 protein: CASSWGLAAETQYF
clone size: once
D gene: TRBD2
J gene: TRBJ2-5
V gene: TRBV5-1

CDR3 DNA: TGTGCCAGCAGCTTCCCCGGGGATATTGGTGAAGCTTTCTTT
CDR3 protein: CASSFPGDIGEAFF
clone size: -
D gene: -
J gene: TRBJ1-1
V gene: TRBV7-9

CDR3 DNA: TGTGCCAGCAGCTTTCCAGGCAACACCGGGGAGCTGTTTTTT
CDR3 protein: CASSFPGNTGELFF
clone size: -
D gene: -
J gene: TRBJ2-2
V gene: TRBV5-4

CDR3 DNA: TGTGCCAGCAGTCTCGAAAGGACGTCCTACAATGAGCAGTTCTTC
CDR3 protein: CASSLERTSYNEQFF
clone size: -
D gene: -
J gene: TRBJ2-1
V gene: TRBV28

CDR3 DNA: TGTGCCAGCAGCTTGTTCATGTCGAGGGTCGAGCAGTACTTC
CDR3 protein: CASSLFMSRVEQYF
clone size: -
D gene: -
J gene: TRBJ2-7
V gene: TRBV5-6

CDR3 DNA: TGTGCCAGCAGTCGACTACACCTTAACAATGAGCAGTTCTTC
CDR3 protein: CASSRLHLNNEQFF
clone size: -
D gene: -
J gene: TRBJ2-1
V gene: TRBV27

CDR3 DNA: TGTGCCAGCAGCTTAGGGCTCCATAAAGCGGGTATTCAAGAGACCCAGTACTTC
CDR3 protein: CASSLGLHKAGIQETQYF
clone size: -
D gene: -
J gene: TRBJ2-5
V gene: TRBV7-8

CDR3 DNA: TGTGCCAGCAGCCAAGGAGAAGATCAGCCCCAGCATTTT
CDR3 protein: CASSQGEDQPQHF
clone size: few
D gene: -
J gene: TRBJ1-5
V gene: TRBV4-2

CDR3 DNA: TGTGCCAGCAGCTTTGGGGGCTCCCTAGGGGGTGAGCAGTTCTTC
CDR3 protein: CASSFGGSLGGEQFF
clone size: -
D gene: -
J gene: TRBJ2-1
V gene: TRBV7-2

CDR3 DNA: TGTGCCATCAGTTTTGATCAGAGGACAGATACGCAGTATTTT
CDR3 protein: CAISFDQRTDTQYF
clone size: -
D gene: -
J gene: TRBJ2-3
V gene: TRBV10-3

CDR3 DNA: TGTGCCAGCAGCTTAGGCCTACAGAGCACAGATACGCAGTATTTT
CDR3 protein: CASSLGLQSTDTQYF
clone size: -
D gene: -
J gene: TRBJ2-3
V gene: TRBV7-2

CDR3 DNA: TGCGCCAGCAGCTCGGCGGCACGGAATTACTACAATGAGCAGTTCTTC
CDR3 protein: CASSSAARNYYNEQFF
clone size: -
D gene: -
J gene: TRBJ2-1
V gene: TRBV5-1